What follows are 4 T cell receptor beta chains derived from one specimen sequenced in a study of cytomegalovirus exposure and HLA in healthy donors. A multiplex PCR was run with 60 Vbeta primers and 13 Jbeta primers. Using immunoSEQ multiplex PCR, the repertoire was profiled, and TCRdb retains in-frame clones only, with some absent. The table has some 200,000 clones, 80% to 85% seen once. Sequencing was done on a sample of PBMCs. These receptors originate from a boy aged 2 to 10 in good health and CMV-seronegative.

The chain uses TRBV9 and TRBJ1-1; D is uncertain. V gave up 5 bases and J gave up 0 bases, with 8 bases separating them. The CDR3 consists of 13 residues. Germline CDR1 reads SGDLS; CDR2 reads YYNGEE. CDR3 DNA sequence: TGTGCCAGCAGTCCTTACATGAACACTGAAGCTTTCTTT. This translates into CASSPYMNTEAFF.

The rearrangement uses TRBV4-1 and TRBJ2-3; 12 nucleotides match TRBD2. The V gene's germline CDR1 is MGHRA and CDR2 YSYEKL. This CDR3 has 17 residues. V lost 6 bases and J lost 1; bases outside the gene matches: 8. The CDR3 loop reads CASRLTSGSWGTDTQYF. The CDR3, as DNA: TGCGCCAGCAGACTGACTAGCGGGAGTTGGGGCACAGATACGCAGTATTTT.

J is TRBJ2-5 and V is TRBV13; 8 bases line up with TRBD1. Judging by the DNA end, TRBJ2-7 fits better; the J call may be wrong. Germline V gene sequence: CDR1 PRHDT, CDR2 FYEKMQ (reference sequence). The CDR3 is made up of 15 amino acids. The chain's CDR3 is CASSLSGTGLYEQYF. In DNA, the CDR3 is TGTGCCAGCAGCCTTTCCGGGACAGGTTTATACGAGCAGTACTTC.

CDR3 sequence reads: CASSLQREGDTQYF. CDR3 sequence (DNA): TGTGCCAGCAGCTTACAGCGGGAAGGAGATACGCAGTATTTT. The chain is built from TRBV13 and TRBJ2-3, with 7 bases matching TRBD2. Germline CDR1 is PRHDT and CDR2 is FYEKMQ (reference sequence). This CDR3 has 14 residues. V gave up 2 bases and J gave up 5 bases; unmatched junction bases: 4.